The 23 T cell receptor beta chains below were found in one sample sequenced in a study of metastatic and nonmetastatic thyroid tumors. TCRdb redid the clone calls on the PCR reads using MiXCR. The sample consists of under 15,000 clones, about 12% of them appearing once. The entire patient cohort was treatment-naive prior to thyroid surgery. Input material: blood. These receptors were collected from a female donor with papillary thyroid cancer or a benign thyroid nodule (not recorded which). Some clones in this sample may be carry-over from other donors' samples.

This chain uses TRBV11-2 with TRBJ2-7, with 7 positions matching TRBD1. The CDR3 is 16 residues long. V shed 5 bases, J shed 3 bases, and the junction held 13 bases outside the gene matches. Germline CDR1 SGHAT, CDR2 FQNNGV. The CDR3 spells CASSPSEGTDFYEQYF. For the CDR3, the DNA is TGTGCCAGCAGCCCTTCTGAGGGGACAGATTTCTACGAGCAGTACTTC.

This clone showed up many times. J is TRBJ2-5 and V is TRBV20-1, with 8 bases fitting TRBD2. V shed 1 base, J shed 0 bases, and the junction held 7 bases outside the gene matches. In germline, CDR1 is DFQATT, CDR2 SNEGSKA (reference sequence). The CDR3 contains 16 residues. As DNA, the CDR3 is TGCAGTGCTAGAGGTGGAGCGGGAGTCTACCAAGAGACCCAGTACTTC. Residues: CSARGGAGVYQETQYF.

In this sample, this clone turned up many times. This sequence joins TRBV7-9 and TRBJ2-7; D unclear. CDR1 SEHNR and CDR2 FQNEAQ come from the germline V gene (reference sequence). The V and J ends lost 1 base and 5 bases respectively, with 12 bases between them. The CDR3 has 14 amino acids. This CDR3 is CASSLGGTIHEQYF. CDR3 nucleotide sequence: TGTGCCAGCAGCTTAGGGGGAACAATCCACGAGCAGTACTTC.

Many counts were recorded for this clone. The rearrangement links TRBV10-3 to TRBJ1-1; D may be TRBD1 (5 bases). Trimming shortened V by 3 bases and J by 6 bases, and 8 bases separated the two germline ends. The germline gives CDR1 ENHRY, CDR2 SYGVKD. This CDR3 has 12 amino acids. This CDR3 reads CAISEGDPEAFF. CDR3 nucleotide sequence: TGTGCCATCAGTGAAGGGGATCCTGAAGCTTTCTTT.

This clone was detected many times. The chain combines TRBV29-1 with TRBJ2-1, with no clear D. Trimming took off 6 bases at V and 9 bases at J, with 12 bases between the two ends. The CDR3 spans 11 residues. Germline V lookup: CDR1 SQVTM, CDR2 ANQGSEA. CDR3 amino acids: CSVSVDSEQFF. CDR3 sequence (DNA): TGCAGCGTCTCAGTTGATAGTGAGCAGTTCTTC.

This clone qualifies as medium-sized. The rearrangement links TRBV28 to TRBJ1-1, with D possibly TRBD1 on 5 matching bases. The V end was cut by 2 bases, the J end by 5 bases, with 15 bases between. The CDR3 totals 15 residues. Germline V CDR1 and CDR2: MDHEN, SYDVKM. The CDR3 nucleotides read TGTGCCAGCAGTTTAAGGCGGGGCGGGTTAACTGAAGCTTTCTTT. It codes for CASSLRRGGLTEAFF.

The chain's CDR3 is CASSLRQGPDNEQFF. The CDR3 DNA reads as TGTGCCAGCAGCTTACGTCAGGGTCCTGACAATGAGCAGTTCTTC. This sequence joins TRBV7-8 and TRBJ2-1; D perhaps matches TRBD1 (5 bases). The germline V gene has CDR1 SGHVS and CDR2 FQNEAQ. The V end was cut by 2 bases, the J end by 5 bases, with 13 bases between. CDR3 length: 15 amino acids.

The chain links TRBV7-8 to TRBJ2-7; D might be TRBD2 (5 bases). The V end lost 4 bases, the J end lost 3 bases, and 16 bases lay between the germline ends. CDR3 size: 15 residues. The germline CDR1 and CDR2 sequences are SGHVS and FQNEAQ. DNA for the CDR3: TGTGCCAGCAGCTCCTCCTCCCGGGGATTCTACGAGCAGTACTTC. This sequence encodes CASSSSSRGFYEQYF.

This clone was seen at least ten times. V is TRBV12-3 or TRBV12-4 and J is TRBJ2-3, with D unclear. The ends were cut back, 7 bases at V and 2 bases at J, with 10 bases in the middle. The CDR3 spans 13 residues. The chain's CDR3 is CASTRISTDTQYF. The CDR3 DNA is TGTGCCAGCACCAGAATTTCCACAGATACGCAGTATTTT.

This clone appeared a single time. CDR3 sequence (DNA): TGTGCCAGCAGCTTAGATCCCTCGTACGAGCAGTACTTC. Its protein is CASSLDPSYEQYF. V and J are TRBV11-2 and TRBJ2-7; D not resolved. From germline, CDR1 is SGHAT and CDR2 FQNNGV. V lost 0 bases and J lost 4, with 7 bases in between. The CDR3 extends over 13 amino acids.

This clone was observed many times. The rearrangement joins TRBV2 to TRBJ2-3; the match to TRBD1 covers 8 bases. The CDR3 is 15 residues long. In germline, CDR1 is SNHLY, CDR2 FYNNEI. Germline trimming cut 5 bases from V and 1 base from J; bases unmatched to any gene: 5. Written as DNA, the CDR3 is TGTGCCAGCAGTTCCGTCAGGGGGCGCACAGATACGCAGTATTTT. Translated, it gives CASSSVRGRTDTQYF.

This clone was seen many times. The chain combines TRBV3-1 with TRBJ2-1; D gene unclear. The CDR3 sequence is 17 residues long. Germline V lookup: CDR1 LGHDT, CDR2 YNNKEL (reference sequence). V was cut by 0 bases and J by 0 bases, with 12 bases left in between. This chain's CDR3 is CASSQDFLPSSYNEQFF. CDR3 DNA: TGTGCCAGCAGCCAAGATTTCCTTCCCAGCTCCTACAATGAGCAGTTCTTC.

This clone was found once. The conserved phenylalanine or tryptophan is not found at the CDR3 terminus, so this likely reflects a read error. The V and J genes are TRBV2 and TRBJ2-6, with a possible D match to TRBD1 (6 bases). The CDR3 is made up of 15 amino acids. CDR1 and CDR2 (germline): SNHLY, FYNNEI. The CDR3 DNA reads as TGTGCCAGCAGGGATACAGGGCTTGGGTCCAACGTCCTGACTTTG. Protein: CASRDTGLGSNVLTL.

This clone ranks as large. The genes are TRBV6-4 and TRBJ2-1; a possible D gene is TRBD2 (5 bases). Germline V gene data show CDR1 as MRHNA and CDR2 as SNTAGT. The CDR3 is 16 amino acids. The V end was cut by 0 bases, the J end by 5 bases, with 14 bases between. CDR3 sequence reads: CASSDSGRGGHNEQFF. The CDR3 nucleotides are TGTGCCAGCAGTGACTCAGGTCGGGGTGGCCACAATGAGCAGTTCTTC.

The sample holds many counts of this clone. CDR3 sequence (DNA): TGTGCCAGCAGCACCTCCGGGGGCTCTGGAAACACCATATATTTT. Its translation: CASSTSGGSGNTIYF. The chain carries TRBV9 and TRBJ1-3; D is possibly TRBD1 (5 bases). The CDR3 has 15 amino acids. V was cut by 4 bases and J by 0 bases, with 11 bases left in between. Germline lookup yields CDR1 SGDLS and CDR2 YYNGEE. The complete variable domain, with remaining parts taken from reference TRBV9 and TRBJ1-3, reads DSGVTQTPKHLITATGQRVTLRCSPRSGDLSVYWYQQSLDQGLQFLIQYYNGEERAKGNILERFSAQQFPDLHSELNLSSLELGDSALYFCASSTSGGSGNTIYFGEGSWLTVV.

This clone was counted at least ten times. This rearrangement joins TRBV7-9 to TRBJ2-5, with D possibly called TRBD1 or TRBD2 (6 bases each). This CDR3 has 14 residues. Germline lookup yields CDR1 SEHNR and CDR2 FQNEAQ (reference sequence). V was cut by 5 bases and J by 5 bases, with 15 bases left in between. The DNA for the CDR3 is TGTGCCAGCAGCCCAGGGGTTGGGAGGGAGACCCAGTACTTC. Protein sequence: CASSPGVGRETQYF.

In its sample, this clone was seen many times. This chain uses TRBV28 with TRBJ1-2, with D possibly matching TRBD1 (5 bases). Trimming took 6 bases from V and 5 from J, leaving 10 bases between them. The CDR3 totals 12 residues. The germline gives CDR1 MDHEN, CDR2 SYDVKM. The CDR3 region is CASRRGRYGYTF. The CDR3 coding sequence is TGTGCCAGCAGACGGGGCAGGTATGGCTACACCTTC.

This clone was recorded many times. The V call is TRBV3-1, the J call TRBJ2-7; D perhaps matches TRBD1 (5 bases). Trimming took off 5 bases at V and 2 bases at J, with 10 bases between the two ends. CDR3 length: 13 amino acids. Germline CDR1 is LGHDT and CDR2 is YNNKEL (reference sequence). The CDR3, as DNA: TGTGCCAGCAGCACTGGACAAACCTACGAGCAGTACTTC. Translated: CASSTGQTYEQYF.

This chain's CDR3 is CASSTDRGVTEAFF. As DNA, the CDR3 is TGTGCCAGCAGCACAGACAGGGGAGTAACTGAAGCTTTCTTT. The chain uses TRBV5-4 and TRBJ1-1; TRBD1 aligns across 8 bases. CDR1 and CDR2 (germline): SGHNT, YYREEE (reference sequence). Germline trimming cut 4 bases from V and 5 bases from J; bases unmatched to any gene: 7. The CDR3 is 14 residues long.

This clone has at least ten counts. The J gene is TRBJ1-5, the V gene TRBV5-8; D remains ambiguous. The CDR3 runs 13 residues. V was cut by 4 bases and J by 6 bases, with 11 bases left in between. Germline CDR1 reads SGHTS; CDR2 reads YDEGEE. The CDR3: CASSPPELQPQHF. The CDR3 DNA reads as TGTGCCAGCAGCCCTCCAGAGCTTCAGCCCCAGCATTTT.

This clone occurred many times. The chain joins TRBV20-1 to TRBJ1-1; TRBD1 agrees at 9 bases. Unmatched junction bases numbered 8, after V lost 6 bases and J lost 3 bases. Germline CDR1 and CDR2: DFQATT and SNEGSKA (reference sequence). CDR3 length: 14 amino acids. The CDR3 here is CSAPDRGGDTEAFF. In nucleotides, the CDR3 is TGCAGTGCCCCCGACAGGGGGGGGGACACTGAAGCTTTCTTT.

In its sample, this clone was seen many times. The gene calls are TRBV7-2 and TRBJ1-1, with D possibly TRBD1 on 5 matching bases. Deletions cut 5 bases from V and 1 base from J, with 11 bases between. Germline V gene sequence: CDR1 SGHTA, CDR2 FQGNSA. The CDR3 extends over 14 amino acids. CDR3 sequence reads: CASSPGQSNTEAFF. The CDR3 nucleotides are TGTGCCAGCAGCCCCGGACAATCGAACACTGAAGCTTTCTTT.

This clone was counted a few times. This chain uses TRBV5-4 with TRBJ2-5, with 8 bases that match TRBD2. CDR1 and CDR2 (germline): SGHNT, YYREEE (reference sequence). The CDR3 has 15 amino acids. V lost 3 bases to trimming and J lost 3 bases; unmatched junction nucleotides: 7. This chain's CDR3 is CASSSQRERKETQYF. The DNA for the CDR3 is TGTGCCAGCAGCTCACAGCGGGAGAGGAAAGAGACCCAGTACTTC.